This T cell receptor beta chain appears in the sequencing data of a study of regulatory T cells in long-lasting Graves disease. The CDR3 contains 14 residues. Germline lookup yields CDR1 SGHAT and CDR2 FQNNGV. Trimming took 2 bases from V and 5 from J, leaving 12 bases between them. Documented time point: newly diagnosed GD, antithyroid drugs for less than 3 months. RNA extracted from PBMCs served as the sequencing template. Whole-study results and caveats: Gene preferences differed: TRBV28, TRBJ1-2, TRBJ2-5 in persistent cases.

In this sample, this clonotype turned up many times. The antigen remains undetermined. In building TCR beta libraries, iRepertoire HTBI primers were used together with Arm-PCR of CDR3 regions. TCRdb itself ran the multiplex PCR reads through MiXCR, one entry per CDR3 protein. The sample yields around 230,000 distinct CDR3 sequences, around 17% seen once. The TCR comes from a female donor with Graves disease. Sample: peripheral blood mononuclear cells (PBMCs), taken at new diagnosis, from a patient treated with antithyroid drugs. J is TRBJ2-5 and V is TRBV11-2; the D is unclear. CDR3 bases: TGTGCCAGCAGCTTAAGCATCGCGGAGGAGACCCAGTACTTC. This gives the protein CASSLSIAEETQYF.